This TCR beta chain was recovered during a study of blood T cells in healthy people across ages. PCR was performed a second time for about 7 to 11 cycles using a sample-barcoded 5' primer and a J-beta primer mix. Each cDNA was tagged by a template-switch adaptor containing 12 random nucleotides. TCRdb used MiXCR to reprocess the 5' RACE reads, holding one entry per CDR3 protein. The data hold approximately 2,000,000 distinct CDR3 sequences, with 39% observed a single time. This clonotype has more than one count but fewer than ten. The CDR3 is 15 residues long. After removal of 5 bases from V and 7 bases from J, the junction contained 8 bases not matched to a gene. Germline V gives CDR1 SGHTA, CDR2 FQGNSA.

The chain employs TRBV7-2 and TRBJ1-6, with 7 bases aligning to TRBD1. This receptor was identified in a human donor in good health. The material sequenced was blood. CDR3 coding DNA: TGTGCCAGCAGCCCACGGGGACAGCAGAATTCACCCCTCCACTTT. Protein sequence: CASSPRGQQNSPLHF. The full variable domain, completed using reference TRBV7-2 and TRBJ1-6, is GAGVSQSPSNKVTEKGKDVELRCDPISGHTALYWYRQSLGQGLEFLIYFQGNSAPDKSGLPSDRFSAERTGGSVSTLTIQRTQQEDSAVYLCASSPRGQQNSPLHFGNGTRLTVT.